This T cell receptor (beta chain) was recorded in a study of beta chain features in type 1 diabetes. Study-wide findings and caveats: Within the patient group, naive, central memory and Treg TCRB repertoires appeared more similar to each other than within healthy donors. Type 1 diabetes patients had moderately but significantly shorter TCRB CDR3s in all four CD4+ subsets.

Cell sorting via CD45RO/CCR7/CD25/CD127/CD95/CD27 was performed to obtain CD4+ naive, central memory, regulatory and stem cell-like memory cells. Many counts were recorded for this clone. Its antigen is currently unknown. The CDR3 extends over 15 amino acids. The V end was cut by 6 bases, the J end by 5 bases, with 17 bases between. Germline V gene data show CDR1 as ENHRY and CDR2 as SYGVKD. The entirety of the isolated RNA underwent reverse transcription, so expressed TCRB transcripts were sequenced. Naive, central memory and regulatory T cell samples yielded roughly 3.6 million reads on average. Sequencing used immunoSEQ multiplex PCR; TCRdb keeps in-frame clones, though not all of them. Altogether 810,000 or so clones are present, roughly 16% being singletons, with the ten largest covering about 0.02%.

This sequence joins TRBV10-3 and TRBJ2-4, with a possible D match to TRBD2 (6 bases). The TCR was taken from a woman in her late teens or twenties in good health. Material: naive CD4+ T cells from blood. CDR3 amino acids: CAISLDGGSENIQYF. The CDR3 DNA follows: TGTGCCATCAGCCTTGACGGAGGGTCCGAAAACATTCAGTACTTC.